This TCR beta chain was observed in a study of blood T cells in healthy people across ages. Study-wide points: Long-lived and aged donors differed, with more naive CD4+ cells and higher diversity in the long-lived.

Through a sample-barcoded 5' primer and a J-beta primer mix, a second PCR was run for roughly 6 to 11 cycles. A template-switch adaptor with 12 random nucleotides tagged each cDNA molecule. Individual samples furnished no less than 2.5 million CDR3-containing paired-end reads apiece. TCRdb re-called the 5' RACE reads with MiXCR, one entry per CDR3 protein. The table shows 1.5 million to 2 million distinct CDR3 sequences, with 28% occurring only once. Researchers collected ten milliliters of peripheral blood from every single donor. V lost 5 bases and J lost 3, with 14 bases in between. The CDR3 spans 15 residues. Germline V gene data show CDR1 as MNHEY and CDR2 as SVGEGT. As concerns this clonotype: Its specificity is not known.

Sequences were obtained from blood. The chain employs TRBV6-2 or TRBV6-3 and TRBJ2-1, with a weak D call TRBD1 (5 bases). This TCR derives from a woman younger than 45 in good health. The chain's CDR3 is CASSDLTARYNEQFF. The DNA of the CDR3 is TGTGCCAGCAGTGATTTGACAGCCCGCTACAATGAGCAGTTCTTC.